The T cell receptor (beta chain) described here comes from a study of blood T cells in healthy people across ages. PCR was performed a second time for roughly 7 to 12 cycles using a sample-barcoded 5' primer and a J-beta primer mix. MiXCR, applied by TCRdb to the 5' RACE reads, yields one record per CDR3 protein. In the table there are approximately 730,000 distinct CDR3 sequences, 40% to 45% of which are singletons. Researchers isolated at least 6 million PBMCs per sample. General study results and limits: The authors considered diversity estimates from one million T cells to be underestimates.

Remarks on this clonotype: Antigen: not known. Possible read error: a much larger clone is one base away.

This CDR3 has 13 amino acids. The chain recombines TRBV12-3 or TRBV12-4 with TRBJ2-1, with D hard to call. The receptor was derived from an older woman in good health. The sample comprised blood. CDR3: CASSLAELNKQFF. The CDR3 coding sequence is TGTGCCAGCAGTTTGGCGGAGCTCAATAAGCAGTTCTTC.